This TCR beta chain originates from a study of shared clonotypes between healthy human individuals. In the study overall: A couple of women and three men aged 18 to 49 served as donors. Study-level points and caveats: Naive subsets tended to show greater estimated richness than memory subsets.

Remarks on this clone: Its specificity is not known.

Trimming removed 10 bases from V and 0 bases from J, with 18 bases in between. Per germline, CDR1 MGHDK and CDR2 SYGVNS. The CDR3 loop spans 16 amino acids. Donors comprised healthy HIV-negative adults lacking recent acute infections or vaccinations. Clones were sequenced by immunoSEQ multiplex PCR, and TCRdb holds only the in-frame ones, with some missing. The profile shows around 1.4 million clones, around 98.5% of them singletons. This rearrangement joins TRBV25-1 to TRBJ2-2; D unresolved. The sequencing input was naive CD4+ T cells sorted from blood. As for subset: CD45RA+ positively selected. The TCR was taken from a man aged 30 to 45 in good health. The CDR3 protein is CATTYSGLANTGELFF. For the CDR3, the DNA is TGTGCCACCACATACTCGGGCCTGGCGAACACCGGGGAGCTGTTTTTT.